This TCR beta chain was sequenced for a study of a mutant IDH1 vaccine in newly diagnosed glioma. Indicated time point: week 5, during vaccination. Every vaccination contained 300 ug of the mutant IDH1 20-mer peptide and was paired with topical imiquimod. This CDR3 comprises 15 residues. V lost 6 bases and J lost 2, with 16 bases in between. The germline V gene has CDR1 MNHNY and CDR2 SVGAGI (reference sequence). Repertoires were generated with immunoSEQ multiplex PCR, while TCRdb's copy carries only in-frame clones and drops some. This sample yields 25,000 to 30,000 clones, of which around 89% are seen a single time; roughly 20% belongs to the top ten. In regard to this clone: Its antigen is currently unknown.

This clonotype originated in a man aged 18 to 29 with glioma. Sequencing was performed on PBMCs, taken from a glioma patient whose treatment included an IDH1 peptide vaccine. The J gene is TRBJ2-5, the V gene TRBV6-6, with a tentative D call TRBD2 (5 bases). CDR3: CASRLTGLGQETQYF. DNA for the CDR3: TGTGCCAGCAGATTAACTGGACTGGGACAAGAGACCCAGTACTTC.